The 11 T cell receptor beta chains listed next were all sequenced from one sample in a study of memory CD4+ T cells and cytomegalovirus serostatus. The sort gate was single viable CD3+CD4+CD8-CD45RO+ cells for memory CD4+ T cells. Assay: immunoSEQ multiplex PCR; the TCRdb copy retains only in-frame clones and omits some. The sample consists of about 60,000 clones, about 68% of them appearing once. Sequenced input: memory CD4+ T cells from blood. The source of these receptors is an adult in good health and CMV-seropositive.

V is TRBV9 and J is TRBJ2-7, with 8 bases that match TRBD2. Germline V gene sequence: CDR1 SGDLS, CDR2 YYNGEE. The junction had 3 bases not matched to a gene; V was cut back by 4 bases and J by 0 bases. The CDR3 covers 14 residues. The CDR3 loop is CASSLTSGSYEQYF. CDR3 coding DNA: TGTGCCAGCAGCCTCACTAGCGGCTCCTACGAGCAGTACTTC. The complete variable domain, with remaining parts taken from reference TRBV9 and TRBJ2-7, reads DSGVTQTPKHLITATGQRVTLRCSPRSGDLSVYWYQQSLDQGLQFLIQYYNGEERAKGNILERFSAQQFPDLHSELNLSSLELGDSALYFCASSLTSGSYEQYFGPGTRLTVT.

The chain has TRBV9 and TRBJ2-3; D gene uncertain. CDR1 and CDR2 from the germline V gene are SGDLS and YYNGEE. This CDR3 region has 12 residues. V was pared by 2 bases and J by 6 bases, with 7 bases between. DNA for the CDR3: TGTGCCAGCAGCGTGGATGGGGATACGCAGTATTTT. Translating it yields CASSVDGDTQYF.

This clone was observed a handful of times. CDR3 region: CASSLGGKGTDTQYF. For the CDR3, the DNA is TGTGCCAGCAGCTTAGGGGGAAAGGGGACAGATACGCAGTATTTT. The V gene is TRBV11-3, the J gene TRBJ2-3; D might be TRBD1 (5 bases). Trimming pared 1 base from V and 3 bases from J, leaving 11 bases between. CDR3 length: 15 residues. Per germline, CDR1 SGHNT and CDR2 YENEEA.

The chain joins TRBV28 to TRBJ1-1; D is uncertain. The CDR3 sequence is 12 residues long. Germline V lookup: CDR1 MDHEN, CDR2 SYDVKM. V was clipped by 5 bases and J by 8 bases, with 12 bases between them. The CDR3 sequence is CASSLVRTEAFF. In DNA, the CDR3 is TGTGCCAGCAGTCTGGTCAGGACGGAAGCTTTCTTT.

The CDR3 bases are TGTGCCAGCAGCTTAGGACAGATTAATGAAAAACTGTTTTTT. This encodes CASSLGQINEKLFF. The V gene is TRBV7-9, the J gene TRBJ1-4; a weak D match, TRBD1 (5 bases). V was clipped by 1 base and J by 4 bases, with 7 bases between them. CDR3 size: 14 residues. The germline gives CDR1 SEHNR, CDR2 FQNEAQ (reference sequence).

This chain joins TRBV2 and TRBJ1-6, with 7 bases identical to TRBD1. The junction had 1 base not matched to a gene; V was cut back by 5 bases and J by 9 bases. The CDR3 loop spans 12 amino acids. Germline V gene sequence: CDR1 SNHLY, CDR2 FYNNEI. DNA for the CDR3: TGTGCCAGCAGTACAGGGGTTTCACCCCTCCACTTT. This codes for CASSTGVSPLHF.

V usage is TRBV4-2 and J usage is TRBJ2-7; TRBD1 matches 7 bases. Trimming removed 2 bases from V and 4 bases from J; junction bases left unmatched: 11. The CDR3 sequence is 16 residues long. The germline V gene has CDR1 LGHNA and CDR2 YNFKEQ. CDR3 DNA sequence: TGTGCCAGCAGCCAATTTTTCGGGCAGGGGGTTTACGAGCAGTACTTC. Translated: CASSQFFGQGVYEQYF.

The chain combines TRBV29-1 with TRBJ2-1; D might be TRBD2 (6 bases). Germline V lookup: CDR1 SQVTM, CDR2 ANQGSEA. The CDR3 loop spans 12 amino acids. V was pared by 5 bases and J by 6 bases, with 11 bases between. CDR3 protein: CSVRLASNEQFF. For the CDR3, the DNA is TGCAGCGTTCGCCTAGCGAGCAATGAGCAGTTCTTC.

This CDR3 is CASSQVQGAGYTF. The CDR3 DNA reads as TGCGCCAGCAGCCAAGTACAGGGGGCGGGCTACACCTTC. This rearrangement joins TRBV4-3 to TRBJ1-2; TRBD1 agrees at 9 bases. Trimming removed 1 base from V and 8 bases from J; junction bases left unmatched: 2. The CDR3 extends over 13 amino acids. Germline V gene lookup returns CDR1 LGHNA and CDR2 YSLEER.

This clone was seen a handful of times. The chain is built from TRBV10-3 and TRBJ2-1; perhaps TRBD2 as D (6 bases). Germline V gene data show CDR1 as ENHRY and CDR2 as SYGVKD. The length of the CDR3 is 13 residues. V lost 10 bases to trimming and J lost 1 base, with 11 bases between them. CDR3 sequence reads: CATQEGSYNEQFF. Here the CDR3 DNA reads TGTGCCACCCAGGAGGGATCCTACAATGAGCAGTTCTTC.

A few counts support this clone. The chain employs TRBV19 and TRBJ1-5, with a tentative D call TRBD1 (6 bases). Trimming left V 7 bases short and J 6 bases short, with 10 bases between. CDR1 and CDR2 (germline): LNHDA, SQIVND (reference sequence). The CDR3 consists of 12 residues. The CDR3 protein is CASTGEGQPQHF. The CDR3 bases are TGTGCCAGTACAGGGGAGGGTCAGCCCCAGCATTTT.